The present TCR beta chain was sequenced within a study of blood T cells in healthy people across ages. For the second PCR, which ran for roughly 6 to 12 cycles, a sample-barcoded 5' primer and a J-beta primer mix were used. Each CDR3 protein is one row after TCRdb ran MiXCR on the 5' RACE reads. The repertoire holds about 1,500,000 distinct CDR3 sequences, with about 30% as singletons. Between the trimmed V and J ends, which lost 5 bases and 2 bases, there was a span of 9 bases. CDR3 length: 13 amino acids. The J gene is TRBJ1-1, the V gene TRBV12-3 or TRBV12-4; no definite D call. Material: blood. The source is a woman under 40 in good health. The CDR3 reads CASSARINTEAFF. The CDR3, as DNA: TGTGCCAGCAGTGCCAGGATTAACACTGAAGCTTTCTTT.